A single sample is the source of the 24 T cell receptor beta chains below, sequenced in a study of CD8 T cells in ankylosing spondylitis. Findings of the study overall: The study identified a TCR beta motif of several highly homologous variants that appeared characteristic of ankylosing spondylitis blood.

These receptors have no known antigen. TCRdb recomputed calls from the 5' RACE reads with MiXCR, one row per CDR3 protein. Altogether just under 550,000 distinct CDR3 sequences are present, 12% being singletons, with the ten largest covering nearly 7%. The sequenced material came from blood, either unsorted or a sorted T cell fraction (not recorded which). The receptors derive from a male donor with ankylosing spondylitis.

The chain is built from TRBV7-8 and TRBJ2-3; TRBD2 matches 9 bases. The CDR3 has 15 residues. The V gene's germline CDR1 is SGHVS and CDR2 FQNEAQ. Losses at the gene ends were 5 bases for V and 4 bases for J; bases not matched to a gene: 7. CDR3: CASSRYSGRPDTQYF. In DNA, the CDR3 is TGTGCCAGCAGCCGGTATAGCGGGAGACCAGATACGCAGTATTTT.

This clonotype was counted a few times. V gene TRBV18 combines with J gene TRBJ2-2; no clear D gene. Germline values: CDR1 KGHSH, CDR2 LQKENI. The V end lost 7 bases, the J end lost 4 bases, and 10 bases lay between the germline ends. The CDR3 has 13 amino acids. DNA of the CDR3: TGTGCCAGCTTACCGGACCTCACCGGGGAGCTGTTTTTT. It is translated as CASLPDLTGELFF.

This clonotype occurred a few times. The CDR3: CASSTQGLGYTF. CDR3 DNA: TGTGCCAGCAGCACACAGGGACTTGGCTACACCTTC. V usage is TRBV7-9 and J usage is TRBJ1-2, with D possibly TRBD1 on 6 matching bases. Looked up from germline, CDR1 is SEHNR and CDR2 is FQNEAQ (reference sequence). The CDR3 runs to 12 residues. Trimming pared 5 bases from V and 7 bases from J, leaving 11 bases between.

The sample holds many counts of this clonotype. V usage is TRBV5-1 and J usage is TRBJ2-5; 12 nucleotides line up with TRBD1. From germline, CDR1 is SGHRS and CDR2 YFSETQ. V lost 4 bases to trimming and J lost 5 bases; unmatched junction nucleotides: 3. This CDR3 has 14 amino acids. This CDR3 is CASSPGTGGETQYF. The CDR3, as DNA: TGCGCCAGCAGCCCTGGGACAGGGGGCGAGACCCAGTACTTC.

The V call is TRBV7-9, the J call TRBJ1-4; 7 bases are a match to TRBD1. Germline V gene lookup returns CDR1 SEHNR and CDR2 FQNEAQ (reference sequence). J lost 11 bases, V lost 2 bases, and 5 bases had no gene match. The length of the CDR3 is 13 residues. The DNA of the CDR3 is TGTGCCAGCAGCTTAAATACAGGGGACAAACTGTTTTTT. Translating gives CASSLNTGDKLFF.

This clonotype was seen a few times. This chain uses TRBV7-2 with TRBJ1-2; TRBD1 matches at 10 bases. The trim removed 5 bases at V and 0 bases at J, leaving 6 bases unmatched. The CDR3 has 16 amino acids. Per the germline V gene, CDR1 is SGHTA and CDR2 is FQGNSA. Written as DNA, the CDR3 is TGTGCCAGCAGCCCCCCGGGGACAGGGGCTAACTATGGCTACACCTTC. Residues: CASSPPGTGANYGYTF.

This clonotype was observed a handful of times. This chain joins TRBV11-2 and TRBJ2-1, with 10 bases that match TRBD2. Trimming cost V 2 bases and J 8 bases; bases outside gene matches: 15. The CDR3 runs 18 residues. Per the germline V gene, CDR1 is SGHAT and CDR2 is FQNNGV. The CDR3 sequence: CASSLMPSRASGSYEQFF. In DNA, the CDR3 is TGTGCCAGCAGCTTAATGCCCTCCCGAGCTAGCGGGAGCTATGAGCAGTTCTTC.

The rearrangement links TRBV19 to TRBJ2-7, with no clear D. The V and J ends lost 3 bases and 2 bases respectively, with 11 bases between them. The CDR3 totals 14 residues. CDR1 and CDR2 (germline): LNHDA, SQIVND (reference sequence). In DNA, the CDR3 is TGTGCCAGTAGTATGGGCGACTCAACCTACGAGCAGTACTTC. Translating it yields CASSMGDSTYEQYF.

There are a few counts of this clonotype. The chain is built from TRBV20-1 and TRBJ2-5; D not certain. CDR3 length: 12 amino acids. Trimming cost V 1 base and J 2 bases, with 5 bases left between them. CDR1 is DFQATT and CDR2 is SNEGSKA in the germline V gene (reference sequence). The CDR3 DNA is TGCAGTGCTAGAGCTGATCAAGAGACCCAGTACTTC. Translation gives CSARADQETQYF.

This clonotype appeared a few times. The chain employs TRBV29-1 and TRBJ1-4, with D unresolved. Per the germline V gene, CDR1 is SQVTM and CDR2 is ANQGSEA. The CDR3 loop spans 15 amino acids. Trimming removed 4 bases from V and 0 bases from J, with 12 bases in between. The CDR3 DNA sequence: TGCAGCGTTGGCGTCCCAGGCGCAACTAATGAAAAACTGTTTTTT. It specifies CSVGVPGATNEKLFF.

The rearrangement links TRBV28 to TRBJ2-1; weak D call: TRBD2 (6 bases). Germline V CDR1 and CDR2: MDHEN, SYDVKM. The V gene lost 4 bases and the J gene lost 6 bases, with 16 bases spanning the gap. This CDR3 has 15 residues. CDR3 bases: TGTGCCAGCAGTTCGTCCAGGAGGGGTGGCAATGAGCAGTTCTTC. This translates into CASSSSRRGGNEQFF.

This clonotype occurred a few times. The chain recombines TRBV29-1 with TRBJ2-1; 8 nucleotides agree with TRBD2. The germline V gene has CDR1 SQVTM and CDR2 ANQGSEA. V was clipped by 0 bases and J by 7 bases; unmatched bases: 14. The CDR3 sequence is 17 residues long. CDR3 region: CSVEEDIAAGVWNEQFF. CDR3 nucleotides: TGCAGCGTTGAAGAAGATATCGCAGCGGGAGTGTGGAATGAGCAGTTCTTC.

The rearrangement links TRBV19 to TRBJ1-2; 9 bases fit TRBD1. The germline gives CDR1 LNHDA, CDR2 SQIVND (reference sequence). The CDR3 extends over 13 amino acids. V was clipped by 4 bases and J by 5 bases; unmatched bases: 2. This CDR3 is CASSNRGRYGYTF. DNA of the CDR3: TGTGCCAGTAGTAACAGGGGGCGATATGGCTACACCTTC.

The chain combines TRBV18 with TRBJ2-1; 7 bases align to TRBD1. Per germline, CDR1 KGHSH and CDR2 LQKENI. This CDR3 has 14 residues. J was trimmed by 7 bases and V by 1 base; bases with no gene match: 4. The CDR3: CASSPQGAINEQFF. As DNA, the CDR3 is TGTGCCAGCTCACCACAGGGGGCGATAAATGAGCAGTTCTTC.

This clonotype was observed a few times. This rearrangement joins TRBV4-1 to TRBJ2-1; perhaps TRBD1 as D (5 bases). Germline lookup yields CDR1 MGHRA and CDR2 YSYEKL. CDR3 length: 16 amino acids. V was shortened by 5 bases and J by 1 base, with 15 bases between the two germline ends. The CDR3 region has the DNA TGCGCCAGCAGCGGGGCTAGGATCAGGTCCTACAATGAGCAGTTCTTC. It encodes CASSGARIRSYNEQFF.

This clonotype came up a few times. The rearrangement links TRBV5-1 to TRBJ2-1, with no clear D. Trimming removed 0 bases at V and 10 bases at J, with 11 bases between. The CDR3 is 13 amino acids. Germline assignment: CDR1 SGHRS and CDR2 YFSETQ. The CDR3 DNA follows: TGCGCCAGCAGCTTGGACTTCCTGGGGGAGCAGTTCTTC. It specifies CASSLDFLGEQFF.

V usage is TRBV3-1 and J usage is TRBJ2-7, with 7 bases fitting TRBD1. Losses at the gene ends were 5 bases for V and 4 bases for J; bases not matched to a gene: 5. The CDR3 loop spans 13 amino acids. CDR1 LGHDT and CDR2 YNNKEL come from the germline V gene (reference sequence). Written as DNA, the CDR3 is TGTGCCAGCAGCTATACAGGGGCGTACGAGCAGTACGTC. Its protein product is CASSYTGAYEQYV.

The chain joins TRBV5-1 to TRBJ2-1; possibly TRBD1 or TRBD2 for D (5 bases each). Germline CDR1 reads SGHRS; CDR2 reads YFSETQ. The CDR3 contains 18 residues. V lost 5 bases and J lost 4, with 25 bases in between. The CDR3 coding sequence is TGCGCCAGCAGACCACCCCCTCGGGGCGGATCCTATTACAATGAGCAGTTCTTC. Protein sequence: CASRPPPRGGSYYNEQFF.

This clonotype was picked up a small number of times. The chain employs TRBV29-1 and TRBJ1-1; D perhaps matches TRBD1 (6 bases). Trimming left V 6 bases short and J 0 bases short, with 17 bases between. Per the germline V gene, CDR1 is SQVTM and CDR2 is ANQGSEA. The CDR3 is 15 amino acids. The CDR3 DNA sequence: TGCAGCGTCGCTAATAAGGGGGGCGTGAACACTGAAGCTTTCTTT. Amino acids: CSVANKGGVNTEAFF. The full variable domain, its missing parts supplied by reference TRBV29-1 and TRBJ1-1, is SAVISQKPSRDICQRGTSLTIQCQVDSQVTMMFWYRQQPGQSLTLIATANQGSEATYESGFVIDKFPISRPNLTFSTLTVSNMSPEDSSIYLCSVANKGGVNTEAFFGQGTRLTVV.

There are a few counts of this clonotype. The chain recombines TRBV5-5 with TRBJ1-1, with TRBD1 as a possible D gene (6 bases). V lost 3 bases and J 6 bases, leaving 18 bases between the germline ends. Per germline, CDR1 SGHKS and CDR2 YYEKEE (reference sequence). The CDR3 loop spans 15 amino acids. The CDR3 loop is CASSYAGVDVPEAFF. The CDR3 coding sequence is TGTGCCAGCAGCTACGCAGGGGTTGACGTCCCTGAAGCTTTCTTT.

This clonotype has ten or more counts. The genes are TRBV2 and TRBJ1-3; the D is unclear. From germline, CDR1 is SNHLY and CDR2 FYNNEI. Trimming stripped 4 bases from V and 1 base from J, with 11 bases between. The CDR3 length is 15 residues. CDR3 in amino acids: CASSVADHSGNTIYF. DNA of the CDR3: TGTGCCAGCAGTGTGGCAGACCATTCTGGAAACACCATATATTTT.

This rearrangement joins TRBV27 to TRBJ2-3; D is possibly TRBD2 (7 bases). Trimming cost V 2 bases and J 14 bases, with 20 bases left between them. The germline V gene encodes CDR1 MNHEY and CDR2 SMNVEV (reference sequence). The CDR3 has 14 amino acids. The CDR3 sequence: CASSLNREGHRPYF. In nucleotides, the CDR3 is TGTGCCAGCAGTTTAAACAGGGAGGGCCACAGACCGTATTTT.

The genes are TRBV30 and TRBJ2-1; D call uncertain. The CDR3 extends over 13 amino acids. Trimming left V 0 bases short and J 6 bases short, with 9 bases between. Germline CDR1 reads GTSNPN; CDR2 reads SVGIG (reference sequence). Written as DNA, the CDR3 is TGTGCCTGGAGTGTACTTTACGGCAATGAGCAGTTCTTC. Amino acids: CAWSVLYGNEQFF.

This clonotype has a count of ten or more. The chain carries TRBV7-9 and TRBJ1-4, with 9 bases matching TRBD1. This CDR3 is built from 13 residues. The ends lost 4 bases at V and 6 bases at J; junction bases unmatched: 0. Germline CDR1 SEHNR, CDR2 FQNEAQ (reference sequence). The chain's CDR3 is CASSYRGHEKLFF. The CDR3 DNA reads as TGTGCCAGCAGCTACAGGGGGCATGAAAAACTGTTTTTT.